These 5 T cell receptor beta chains originate from one sample sequenced in a study of blood T cells in healthy people across ages. With a J-beta primer mix and a sample-barcoded 5' primer, a second PCR ran roughly 6 to 12 cycles. TCRdb reprocessed the 5' RACE reads with MiXCR, giving one entry per CDR3 protein. The sample yields 800,000 to 950,000 distinct CDR3 sequences, under 35% seen once. These data are also associated with another study on T cells of mothers and their children.

The sample consisted of blood. The receptor source for this set is a woman aged 40 to 50 in good health.

This clonotype turned up a few times. The chain carries TRBV24-1 and TRBJ1-2, with D possibly being TRBD1 (6 bases). The CDR3 has 14 residues. CDR1 and CDR2 (germline): KGHDR, SFDVKD. V lost 7 bases and J lost 4, with 15 bases in between. The CDR3 region has the DNA TGTGCCACCAGCCTGGACAGCCAAGCCTATGGCTACACCTTC. Translation: CATSLDSQAYGYTF.

This clonotype was counted between two and nine times. V is TRBV12-3 or TRBV12-4 and J is TRBJ2-4; 14 bases fit TRBD2. Trimming took 8 bases from V and 14 from J; bases not matched to a gene: 5. This CDR3 region has 12 residues. CDR3 region: CASRLAGGVEYF. DNA of the CDR3: TGTGCCAGCCGACTAGCGGGAGGGGTCGAGTACTTC.

CDR3 DNA: TGTGCCAGCAACCTAGCCCTATTGAACACCGGGGAGCTGTTTTTT. Encoded protein: CASNLALLNTGELFF. The chain employs TRBV6-6 and TRBJ2-2; a possible D gene is TRBD2 (5 bases). V dropped 7 bases and J dropped 1 base, with 13 bases sitting between them. The CDR3 is 15 residues long. Germline assignment: CDR1 MNHNY and CDR2 SVGAGI (reference sequence).

At least ten counts were recorded for this clonotype. The chain is built from TRBV5-1 and TRBJ2-7, with D maybe TRBD1 (6 bases). The germline gives CDR1 SGHRS, CDR2 YFSETQ. The CDR3 extends over 14 amino acids. Deletions cut 0 bases from V and 2 bases from J, with 9 bases between. The CDR3 reads CASSLDEGAYEQYF. The CDR3, as DNA: TGCGCCAGCAGCTTGGATGAGGGGGCCTACGAGCAGTACTTC.

The table lists this clonotype with a few counts. This chain uses TRBV6-1 with TRBJ1-1; 7 bases line up with TRBD1. CDR3 length equals 15 residues. The V and J ends lost 4 bases and 0 bases, in that order; junction bases with no gene match: 5. The V gene's germline CDR1 is MNHNS and CDR2 SASEGT. Here the CDR3 DNA reads TGTGCCAGCAGTGGCCCCGACAGGGTGAACACTGAAGCTTTCTTT. This encodes CASSGPDRVNTEAFF.